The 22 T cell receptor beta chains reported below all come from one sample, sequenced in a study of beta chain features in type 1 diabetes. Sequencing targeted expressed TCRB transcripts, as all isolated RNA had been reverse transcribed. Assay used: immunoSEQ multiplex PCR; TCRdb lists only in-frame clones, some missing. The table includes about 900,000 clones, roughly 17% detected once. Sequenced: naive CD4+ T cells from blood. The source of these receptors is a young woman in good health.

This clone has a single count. CDR3 sequence reads: CANRLGNLDRGTEAFF. The CDR3 DNA sequence: TGTGCCAACAGATTAGGGAATCTGGACAGGGGCACTGAAGCTTTCTTT. V is TRBV11-2 and J is TRBJ1-1; 9 positions match TRBD1. This CDR3 region has 16 residues. From germline, CDR1 is SGHAT and CDR2 FQNNGV. The junction had 16 bases not matched to a gene; V was cut back by 10 bases and J by 4 bases. The whole variable domain, filled in from reference TRBV11-2 and TRBJ1-1, reads EAGVAQSPRYKIIEKRQSVAFWCNPISGHATLYWYQQILGQGPKLLIQFQNNGVVDDSQLPKDRFSAERLKGVDSTLKIQPAKLEDSAVYLCANRLGNLDRGTEAFFGQGTRLTVV.

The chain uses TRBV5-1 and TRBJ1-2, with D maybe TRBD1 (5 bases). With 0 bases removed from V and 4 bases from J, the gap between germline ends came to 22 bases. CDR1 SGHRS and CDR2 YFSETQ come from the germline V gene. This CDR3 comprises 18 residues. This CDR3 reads CASSLAQPGGGSGYGYTF. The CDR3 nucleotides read TGCGCCAGCAGCTTGGCCCAACCCGGCGGGGGTTCGGGCTATGGCTACACCTTC.

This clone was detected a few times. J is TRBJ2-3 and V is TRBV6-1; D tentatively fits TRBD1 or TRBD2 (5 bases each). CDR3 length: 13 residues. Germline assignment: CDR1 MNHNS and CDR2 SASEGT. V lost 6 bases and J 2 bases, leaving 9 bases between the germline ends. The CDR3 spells CASRPGTTDTQYF. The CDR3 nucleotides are TGTGCCAGCAGGCCGGGGACCACAGATACGCAGTATTTT.

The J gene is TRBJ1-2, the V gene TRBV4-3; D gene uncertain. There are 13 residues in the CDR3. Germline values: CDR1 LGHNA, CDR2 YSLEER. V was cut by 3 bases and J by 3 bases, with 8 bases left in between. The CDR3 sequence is CASSHIGDYGYTF. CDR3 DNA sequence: TGCGCCAGCAGCCACATTGGGGACTATGGCTACACCTTC.

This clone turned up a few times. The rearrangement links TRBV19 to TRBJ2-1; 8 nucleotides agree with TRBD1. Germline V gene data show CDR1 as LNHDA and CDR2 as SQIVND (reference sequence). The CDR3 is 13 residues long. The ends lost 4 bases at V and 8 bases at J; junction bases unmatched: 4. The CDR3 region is CASSRQGIHEQFF. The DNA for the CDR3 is TGTGCCAGTAGTAGACAGGGGATCCATGAGCAGTTCTTC.

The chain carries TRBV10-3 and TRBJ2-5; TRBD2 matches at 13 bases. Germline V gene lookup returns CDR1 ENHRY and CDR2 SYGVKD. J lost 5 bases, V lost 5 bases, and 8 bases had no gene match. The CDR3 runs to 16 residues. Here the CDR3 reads CAISPKGLAGRETQYF. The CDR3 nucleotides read TGTGCCATCAGTCCGAAGGGACTAGCGGGAAGGGAGACCCAGTACTTC.

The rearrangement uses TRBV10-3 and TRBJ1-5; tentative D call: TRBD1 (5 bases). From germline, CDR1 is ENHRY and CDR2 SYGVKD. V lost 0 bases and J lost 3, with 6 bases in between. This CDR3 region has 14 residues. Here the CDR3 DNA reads TGTGCCATCAGTGAGTCAGGGGCCAATCAGCCCCAGCATTTT. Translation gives CAISESGANQPQHF.

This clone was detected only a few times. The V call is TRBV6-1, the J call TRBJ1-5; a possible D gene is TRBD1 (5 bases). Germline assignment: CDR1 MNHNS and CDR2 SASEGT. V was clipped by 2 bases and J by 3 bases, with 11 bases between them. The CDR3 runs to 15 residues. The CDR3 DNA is TGTGCCAGCAGTGAAATTTGGGGGATCAATCAGCCCCAGCATTTT. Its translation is CASSEIWGINQPQHF.

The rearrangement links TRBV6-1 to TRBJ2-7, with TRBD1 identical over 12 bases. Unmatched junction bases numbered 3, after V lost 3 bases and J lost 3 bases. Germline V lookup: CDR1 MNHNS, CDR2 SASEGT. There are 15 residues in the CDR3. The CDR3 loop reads CASSEGQGAFYEQYF. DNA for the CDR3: TGTGCCAGCAGTGAGGGACAGGGGGCCTTCTACGAGCAGTACTTC.

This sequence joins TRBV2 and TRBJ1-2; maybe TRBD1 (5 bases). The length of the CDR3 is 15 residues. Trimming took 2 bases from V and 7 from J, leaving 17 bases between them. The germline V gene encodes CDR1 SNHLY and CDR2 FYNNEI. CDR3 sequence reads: CASSEPFLGDRGYTF. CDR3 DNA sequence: TGTGCCAGCAGTGAACCCTTTTTGGGGGACCGTGGCTACACCTTC.

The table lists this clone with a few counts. CDR3 amino acids: CASSPNRGINYGYTF. CDR3 DNA: TGTGCCAGCAGTCCAAACAGGGGAATTAACTATGGCTACACCTTC. V is TRBV28 and J is TRBJ1-2, with 7 bases that match TRBD1. The J segment lost 1 base and the V segment lost 5 bases, leaving 7 bases of the junction unmatched. Germline CDR1 reads MDHEN; CDR2 reads SYDVKM. CDR3 size: 15 residues.

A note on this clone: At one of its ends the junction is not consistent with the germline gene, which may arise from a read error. The CDR3 protein is CASTLGHSGANALTF. CDR3 in DNA: TGTGCCAGCACCCTGGGACACTCTGGGGCCAACGCCCTGACTTTC. J is TRBJ2-6 and V is TRBV5-4; possible D gene TRBD1, 6 bases. The CDR3 is 15 amino acids. Germline CDR1 and CDR2: SGHNT and YYREEE (reference sequence).

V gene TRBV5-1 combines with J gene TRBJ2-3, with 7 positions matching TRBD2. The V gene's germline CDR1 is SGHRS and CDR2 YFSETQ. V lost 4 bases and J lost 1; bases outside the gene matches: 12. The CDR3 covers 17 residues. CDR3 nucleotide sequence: TGCGCCAGCAGCCCGGCCCAGGGAGGGACTCGCACAGATACGCAGTATTTT. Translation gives CASSPAQGGTRTDTQYF.

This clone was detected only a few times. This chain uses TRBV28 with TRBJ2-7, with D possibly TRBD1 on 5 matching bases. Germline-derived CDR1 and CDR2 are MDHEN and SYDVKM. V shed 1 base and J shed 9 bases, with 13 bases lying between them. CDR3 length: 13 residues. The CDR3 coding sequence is TGTGCCAGCAGTTTATTGGCAGGGCAGGTGCAGTACTTC. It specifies CASSLLAGQVQYF.

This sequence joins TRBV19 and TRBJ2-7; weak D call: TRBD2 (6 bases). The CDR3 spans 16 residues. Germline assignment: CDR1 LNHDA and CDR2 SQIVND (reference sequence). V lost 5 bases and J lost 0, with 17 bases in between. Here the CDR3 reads CASSPQGGPLSYEQYF. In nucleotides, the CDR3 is TGTGCCAGTAGTCCCCAAGGAGGGCCCCTCTCCTACGAGCAGTACTTC.

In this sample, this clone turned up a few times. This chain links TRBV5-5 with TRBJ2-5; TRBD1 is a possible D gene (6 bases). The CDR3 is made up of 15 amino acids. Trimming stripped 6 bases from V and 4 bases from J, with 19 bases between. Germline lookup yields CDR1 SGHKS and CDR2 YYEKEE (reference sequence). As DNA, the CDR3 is TGTGCCAGCAACCTAGTAACAGGGCCGGGAGAGACCCAGTACTTC. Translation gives CASNLVTGPGETQYF.

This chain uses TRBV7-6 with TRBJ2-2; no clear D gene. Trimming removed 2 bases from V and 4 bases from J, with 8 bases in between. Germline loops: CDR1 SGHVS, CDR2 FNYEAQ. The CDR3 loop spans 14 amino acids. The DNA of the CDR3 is TGTGCCAGCAGCTTACATTGGATCACCGGGGAGCTGTTTTTT. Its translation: CASSLHWITGELFF.

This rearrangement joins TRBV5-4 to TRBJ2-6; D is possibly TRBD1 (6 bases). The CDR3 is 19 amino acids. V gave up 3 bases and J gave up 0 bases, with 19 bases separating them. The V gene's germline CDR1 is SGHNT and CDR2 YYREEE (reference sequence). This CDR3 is CASSSVAGTTSSGANVLTF. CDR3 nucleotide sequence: TGTGCCAGCAGCTCGGTCGCAGGGACAACCTCCTCTGGGGCCAACGTCCTGACTTTC.

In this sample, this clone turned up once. As DNA, the CDR3 is TGTGCCAGCAGCAAAGGGCCCCCCGAACGAGGTAGCGGGAGTCTCTACGAGCAGTACTTC. The encoded protein is CASSKGPPERGSGSLYEQYF. The rearrangement links TRBV21-1 to TRBJ2-7; the listed D gene, TRBD2, was not tested against the DNA. TRBV21-1 is tagged as a pseudogene. The CDR3 has 20 amino acids.

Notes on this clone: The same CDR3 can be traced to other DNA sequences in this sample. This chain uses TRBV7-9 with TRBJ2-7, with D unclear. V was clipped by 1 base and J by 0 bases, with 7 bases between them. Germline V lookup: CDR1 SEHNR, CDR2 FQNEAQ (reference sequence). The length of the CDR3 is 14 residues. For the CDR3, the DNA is TGTGCCAGCAGCTTAGACCAGAACTCCTACGAGCAGTACTTC. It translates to CASSLDQNSYEQYF.

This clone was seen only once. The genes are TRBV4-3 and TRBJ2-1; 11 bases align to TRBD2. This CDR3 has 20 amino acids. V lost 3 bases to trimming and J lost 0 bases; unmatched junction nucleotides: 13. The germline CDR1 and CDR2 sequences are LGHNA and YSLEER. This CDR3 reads CASSQDRDRTSGGSYNEQFF. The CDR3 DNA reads TGCGCCAGCAGCCAGGACCGGGACAGAACTAGCGGGGGCTCCTACAATGAGCAGTTCTTC.

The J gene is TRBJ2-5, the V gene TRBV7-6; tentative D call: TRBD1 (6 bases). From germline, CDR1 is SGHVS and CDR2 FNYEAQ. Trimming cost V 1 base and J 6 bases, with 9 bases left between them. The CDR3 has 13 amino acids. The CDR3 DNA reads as TGTGCCAGCAGCTTAGGACAGGCGAAGACCCAGTACTTC. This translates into CASSLGQAKTQYF.